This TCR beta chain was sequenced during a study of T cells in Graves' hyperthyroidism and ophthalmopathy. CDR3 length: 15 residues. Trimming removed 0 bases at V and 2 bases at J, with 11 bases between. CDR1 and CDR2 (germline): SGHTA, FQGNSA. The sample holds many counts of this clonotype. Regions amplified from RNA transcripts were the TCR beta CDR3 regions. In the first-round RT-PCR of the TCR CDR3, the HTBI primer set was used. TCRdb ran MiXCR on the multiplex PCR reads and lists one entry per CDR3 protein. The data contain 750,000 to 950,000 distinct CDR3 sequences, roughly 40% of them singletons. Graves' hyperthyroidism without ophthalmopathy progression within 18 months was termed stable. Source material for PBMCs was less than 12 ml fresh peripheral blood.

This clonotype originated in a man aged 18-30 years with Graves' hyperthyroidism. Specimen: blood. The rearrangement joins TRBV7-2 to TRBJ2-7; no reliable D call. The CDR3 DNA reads TGTGCCAGCAGCTTAGCGGGAAGGCCCCCCTACGAGCAGTACTTC. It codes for CASSLAGRPPYEQYF.